These T cell receptor beta chains were read from a single sample in a study of shared clonotypes between healthy human individuals. The data were produced by immunoSEQ multiplex PCR, yet TCRdb's version contains in-frame clones alone and is incomplete. The table lists under 850,000 clones, nearly 95% of them singletons. Sequencing input: naive CD8+ T cells sorted from blood. All receptors come from a man aged 25 to 40 in good health. Both conserved end residues are part of each CDR3. Fields, in order: CDR3 protein, CDR3 DNA, V gene, clone size, D gene, J gene. The D gene is left open where the match is weak. Part of the rows lack a size; the others show once, few, many or a class for expanded clones.

CDR3aa: CASSETTGLAGVNEQFF
CDR3nt: TGCGCCAGCAGCGAGACGACGGGACTAGCGGGAGTCAATGAGCAGTTCTTC
v_gene: TRBV4-1
abundance: -
d_gene: TRBD2
j_gene: TRBJ2-1

CDR3aa: CASSPDIGETQYF
CDR3nt: TGTGCCAGCAGTCCGGACATTGGGGAGACCCAGTACTTC
v_gene: TRBV6-5
abundance: -
d_gene: -
j_gene: TRBJ2-5

CDR3aa: CASSLDPDRAYGYTF
CDR3nt: TGTGCCAGCAGCTTAGACCCGGACAGGGCGTATGGCTACACCTTC
v_gene: TRBV7-9
abundance: -
d_gene: TRBD1
j_gene: TRBJ1-2

CDR3aa: CASGAVFNTGELFF
CDR3nt: TGTGCCAGCGGCGCGGTCTTCAACACCGGGGAGCTGTTTTTT
v_gene: TRBV6-1
abundance: once
d_gene: -
j_gene: TRBJ2-2

CDR3aa: CAISESGTNSGNTIYF
CDR3nt: TGTGCCATCAGTGAGTCGGGCACGAACTCTGGAAACACCATATATTTT
v_gene: TRBV10-3
abundance: -
d_gene: -
j_gene: TRBJ1-3

CDR3aa: CASSFGSGTIDTQYF
CDR3nt: TGTGCCAGCAGTTTTGGTAGCGGGACGATAGATACGCAGTATTTT
v_gene: TRBV28
abundance: once
d_gene: TRBD2
j_gene: TRBJ2-3

CDR3aa: CASSEIAQEFHEQYF
CDR3nt: TGTGCCAGCAGTGAAATTGCACAGGAATTCCACGAGCAGTACTTC
v_gene: TRBV2
abundance: -
d_gene: -
j_gene: TRBJ2-7

CDR3aa: CASSIRAPGEPQHF
CDR3nt: TGTGCCAGTAGTATCAGGGCCCCCGGCGAGCCCCAGCATTTT
v_gene: TRBV19
abundance: -
d_gene: -
j_gene: TRBJ1-5

CDR3aa: CASSPGPFGGYEQYF
CDR3nt: TGTGCCAGTAGTCCTGGACCTTTTGGGGGGTACGAGCAGTACTTC
v_gene: TRBV19
abundance: -
d_gene: -
j_gene: TRBJ2-7

CDR3aa: CASSLQGQTNEKLFF
CDR3nt: TGTGCCAGCAGTTTACAGGGGCAGACGAATGAAAAACTGTTTTTT
v_gene: TRBV28
abundance: -
d_gene: -
j_gene: TRBJ1-4

CDR3aa: CASSPRDNQPQHF
CDR3nt: TGTGCCAGCTCACCCCGGGACAATCAGCCCCAGCATTTT
v_gene: TRBV18
abundance: -
d_gene: -
j_gene: TRBJ1-5

CDR3aa: CASSLYSGQRPKEETQYF
CDR3nt: TGTGCCAGCAGCTTATATTCCGGACAGCGGCCGAAAGAAGAGACCCAGTACTTC
v_gene: TRBV7-9
abundance: -
d_gene: -
j_gene: TRBJ2-5

CDR3aa: CASSQVGSTDTQYF
CDR3nt: TGCGCCAGCAGCCAAGTCGGTAGCACAGATACGCAGTATTTT
v_gene: TRBV4-1
abundance: -
d_gene: -
j_gene: TRBJ2-3

CDR3aa: CASSLLGTSGSNEQYF
CDR3nt: TGTGCCAGCAGTTTATTGGGGACTAGCGGGAGTAACGAGCAGTACTTC
v_gene: TRBV27
abundance: -
d_gene: TRBD2
j_gene: TRBJ2-7

CDR3aa: CASSLWRGDGGELFF
CDR3nt: TGTGCCAGCAGCTTGTGGAGAGGGGACGGCGGGGAGCTGTTTTTT
v_gene: TRBV5-6
abundance: once
d_gene: -
j_gene: TRBJ2-2

CDR3aa: CASRVATNEKLFF
CDR3nt: TGTGCCAGCCGGGTCGCAACTAATGAAAAACTGTTTTTT
v_gene: TRBV6-5
abundance: -
d_gene: -
j_gene: TRBJ1-4

CDR3aa: CASSFSSRGEQYF
CDR3nt: TGTGCCAGCAGTTTCAGTAGCCGGGGCGAGCAGTACTTC
v_gene: TRBV27
abundance: -
d_gene: -
j_gene: TRBJ2-7

CDR3aa: CASSDGQGAYEQYF
CDR3nt: TGTGCCAGCAGCGACGGACAGGGAGCCTACGAGCAGTACTTC
v_gene: TRBV7-8
abundance: -
d_gene: TRBD1
j_gene: TRBJ2-7

CDR3aa: CSVSIGSETDTQYF
CDR3nt: TGCAGCGTTTCGATTGGGAGTGAGACAGATACGCAGTATTTT
v_gene: TRBV29-1
abundance: -
d_gene: -
j_gene: TRBJ2-3

CDR3aa: CASSQGLAVWPYNEQFF
CDR3nt: TGCGCCAGCAGCCAAGGGCTAGCGGTTTGGCCCTACAATGAGCAGTTCTTC
v_gene: TRBV4-1
abundance: -
d_gene: TRBD2
j_gene: TRBJ2-1

CDR3aa: CASSTWDRTGANVLTF
CDR3nt: TGTGCCAGTAGTACTTGGGACAGGACTGGGGCCAACGTCCTGACTTTC
v_gene: TRBV19
abundance: -
d_gene: TRBD1
j_gene: TRBJ2-6

CDR3aa: CASSGGGREAFF
CDR3nt: TGTGCCAGCAGCGGGGGAGGGAGGGAAGCTTTCTTT
v_gene: TRBV9
abundance: -
d_gene: -
j_gene: TRBJ1-1

CDR3aa: CASSPAASENTGELFF
CDR3nt: TGTGCCAGCAGCCCGGCGGCTAGCGAGAACACCGGGGAGCTGTTTTTT
v_gene: TRBV11-3
abundance: few
d_gene: -
j_gene: TRBJ2-2

CDR3aa: CASSQEGTGGWGGYTF
CDR3nt: TGTGCCAGCAGCCAAGAGGGAACAGGGGGCTGGGGAGGCTACACCTTC
v_gene: TRBV14
abundance: -
d_gene: TRBD1
j_gene: TRBJ1-2

CDR3aa: CASSQAPTGHNEQFF
CDR3nt: TGCGCCAGCAGCCAAGCCCCTACAGGGCACAATGAGCAGTTCTTC
v_gene: TRBV4-3
abundance: -
d_gene: -
j_gene: TRBJ2-1

CDR3aa: CASSQGQGNEKLFF
CDR3nt: TGCGCCAGCAGCCAAGGACAGGGAAATGAAAAACTGTTTTTT
v_gene: TRBV4-1
abundance: -
d_gene: TRBD1
j_gene: TRBJ1-4

CDR3aa: CASSHVQDTYEQYF
CDR3nt: TGCGCCAGCAGCCACGTCCAGGACACCTACGAGCAGTACTTC
v_gene: TRBV4-1
abundance: once
d_gene: -
j_gene: TRBJ2-7

CDR3aa: CASSYSGGTDTQYF
CDR3nt: TGTGCCAGCAGTTACTCGGGCGGCACAGATACGCAGTATTTT
v_gene: TRBV6-6
abundance: -
d_gene: -
j_gene: TRBJ2-3

CDR3aa: CASSFPTGTSEQYF
CDR3nt: TGTGCCAGCAGCTTCCCGACAGGGACGTCCGAGCAGTACTTC
v_gene: TRBV5-4
abundance: -
d_gene: TRBD1
j_gene: TRBJ2-7

CDR3aa: CASSEEETGLAKNIQYF
CDR3nt: TGTGCCAGCAGTGAAGAAGAGACAGGGCTAGCCAAAAACATTCAGTACTTC
v_gene: TRBV2
abundance: -
d_gene: TRBD1
j_gene: TRBJ2-4

CDR3aa: CASSLVSGQGWREGLEQYF
CDR3nt: TGTGCCAGCAGCTTGGTCTCCGGACAGGGTTGGCGGGAGGGCCTAGAGCAGTACTTC
v_gene: TRBV5-5
abundance: -
d_gene: -
j_gene: TRBJ2-7

CDR3aa: CASSVGTGNEQFF
CDR3nt: TGTGCCAGCAGCGTAGGGACAGGCAATGAGCAGTTCTTC
v_gene: TRBV9
abundance: -
d_gene: TRBD1
j_gene: TRBJ2-1

CDR3aa: CATSTRVGGQTDTQYF
CDR3nt: TGTGCCACCAGCACCCGGGTGGGGGGGCAGACAGATACGCAGTATTTT
v_gene: TRBV15
abundance: -
d_gene: -
j_gene: TRBJ2-3

CDR3aa: CASSLWEWMNTEAFF
CDR3nt: TGTGCCAGCAGCTTATGGGAGTGGATGAACACTGAAGCTTTCTTT
v_gene: TRBV7-9
abundance: -
d_gene: -
j_gene: TRBJ1-1

CDR3aa: CASSIPGSPETQYF
CDR3nt: TGTGCCAGTAGTATACCCGGGTCCCCCGAGACCCAGTACTTC
v_gene: TRBV19
abundance: -
d_gene: -
j_gene: TRBJ2-5

CDR3aa: CAISDQLQGSRQYEQYF
CDR3nt: TGTGCCATCAGTGACCAACTACAGGGGTCGCGGCAATACGAGCAGTACTTC
v_gene: TRBV10-3
abundance: -
d_gene: TRBD1
j_gene: TRBJ2-7

CDR3aa: CASSLGRSGRDEQFF
CDR3nt: TGTGCCAGCAGCTTGGGGAGGAGCGGGAGGGATGAGCAGTTCTTC
v_gene: TRBV5-4
abundance: -
d_gene: TRBD2
j_gene: TRBJ2-1

CDR3aa: CASSEGRFRETQYF
CDR3nt: TGTGCCAGCAGTGAGGGCAGGTTCCGGGAGACCCAGTACTTC
v_gene: TRBV2
abundance: -
d_gene: -
j_gene: TRBJ2-5

CDR3aa: CARKAASGRPAGELFF
CDR3nt: TGCGCCAGAAAGGCGGCTAGCGGGAGACCGGCCGGGGAGCTGTTTTTT
v_gene: TRBV10-2
abundance: -
d_gene: TRBD2
j_gene: TRBJ2-2

CDR3aa: CASIATSGRARGTQYF
CDR3nt: TGCGCCAGCATCGCCACTAGCGGGAGGGCCCGGGGTACGCAGTATTTT
v_gene: TRBV5-1
abundance: -
d_gene: TRBD2
j_gene: TRBJ2-3

CDR3aa: CASSARPGSYGYTF
CDR3nt: TGTGCCAGCAGTGCCCGGCCAGGCTCCTATGGCTACACCTTC
v_gene: TRBV6-1
abundance: -
d_gene: -
j_gene: TRBJ1-2

CDR3aa: CASSVSRVGLVPQETQYF
CDR3nt: TGTGCCAGCAGCGTGAGCCGAGTCGGACTAGTACCTCAAGAGACCCAGTACTTC
v_gene: TRBV9
abundance: -
d_gene: TRBD2
j_gene: TRBJ2-5

CDR3aa: CASTSTGGDRAYNEQFF
CDR3nt: TGTGCCAGTACCTCCACAGGGGGGGACAGAGCTTACAATGAGCAGTTCTTC
v_gene: TRBV19
abundance: few
d_gene: -
j_gene: TRBJ2-1

CDR3aa: CSARWDQQFF
CDR3nt: TGCAGTGCTAGATGGGACCAGCAGTTCTTC
v_gene: TRBV20-1
abundance: -
d_gene: -
j_gene: TRBJ2-1

CDR3aa: CASSLGPGRSPLPYNEQFF
CDR3nt: TGTGCCAGCAGCTTGGGACCTGGACGATCACCTCTTCCCTACAATGAGCAGTTCTTC
v_gene: TRBV5-6
abundance: -
d_gene: -
j_gene: TRBJ2-1

CDR3aa: CASSFGGPASYNEQFF
CDR3nt: TGCGCCAGCAGCTTTGGCGGCCCCGCTTCCTACAATGAGCAGTTCTTC
v_gene: TRBV5-1
abundance: -
d_gene: -
j_gene: TRBJ2-1

CDR3aa: CASSLSWGQGFDQPQHF
CDR3nt: TGTGCCAGCAGTTTATCCTGGGGACAGGGGTTCGATCAGCCCCAGCATTTT
v_gene: TRBV27
abundance: -
d_gene: TRBD1
j_gene: TRBJ1-5

CDR3aa: CATWSGLSSYNEQFF
CDR3nt: TGTGCCACTTGGAGCGGGCTTAGCTCCTACAATGAGCAGTTCTTC
v_gene: TRBV27
abundance: -
d_gene: -
j_gene: TRBJ2-1

CDR3aa: CASSLEPSGRRGEQFF
CDR3nt: TGTGCCAGCAGCTTAGAACCCAGCGGGAGGCGAGGTGAGCAGTTCTTC
v_gene: TRBV7-9
abundance: -
d_gene: TRBD2
j_gene: TRBJ2-1

CDR3aa: CASSPTSSSLDYNEQFF
CDR3nt: TGTGCCAGCAGCCCCACCTCTAGCAGCTTAGACTACAATGAGCAGTTCTTC
v_gene: TRBV7-6
abundance: -
d_gene: -
j_gene: TRBJ2-1